One sample yielded the 11 T cell receptor beta chains listed below, sequenced in a study of T-cell memory formation after mild COVID-19. TCRdb independently ran MiXCR on the 5' RACE reads; one entry per CDR3 protein. The profile covers 300,000 to 400,000 distinct CDR3 sequences, with approximately 15% appearing a single time and 22% taken by the ten largest. The source material was PBMCs or a T cell subset sorted from them (not recorded which). The origin of the receptors is a man aged 18 to 29 who had mild COVID-19 (a few samples of this study predate the infection). Cell type and time point are not known.

This rearrangement joins TRBV3-1 to TRBJ2-5; D gene unclear. V lost 4 bases, J lost 0 bases, and 9 bases lay in between. CDR1 is LGHDT and CDR2 is YNNKEL in the germline V gene (reference sequence). The CDR3 contains 14 residues. The CDR3 DNA reads TGTGCCAGCAGCCGCCTCGAGGACCAAGAGACCCAGTACTTC. Amino acid sequence: CASSRLEDQETQYF.

The chain carries TRBV28 and TRBJ1-2; tentatively, D is TRBD1 (6 bases). Between the trimmed V and J ends, which lost 3 bases and 3 bases, there was a span of 11 bases. The CDR3 runs 14 residues. Germline V gives CDR1 MDHEN, CDR2 SYDVKM. The DNA for the CDR3 is TGTGCCAGCAGTTTTACGGACAGAGACTATGGCTACACCTTC. This encodes CASSFTDRDYGYTF.

The table lists this clonotype with a few counts. V usage is TRBV6-5 and J usage is TRBJ2-5, with D maybe TRBD2 (5 bases). CDR3 length equals 16 residues. Trimming took off 0 bases at V and 5 bases at J, with 16 bases between the two ends. Germline V gene sequence: CDR1 MNHEY, CDR2 SVGAGI. This CDR3 reads CASSYSSAGPMETQYF. The DNA of the CDR3 is TGTGCCAGCAGTTACTCGTCTGCGGGCCCAATGGAGACCCAGTACTTC.

In its sample, this clonotype was seen a few times. The chain recombines TRBV2 with TRBJ2-1; possible D gene TRBD2, 6 bases. CDR1 is SNHLY and CDR2 is FYNNEI in the germline V gene. V gave up 7 bases and J gave up 0 bases, with 10 bases separating them. The CDR3 is 14 residues long. CDR3 sequence reads: CASMGGRSYNEQFF. The CDR3 region has the DNA TGTGCCAGCATGGGGGGACGCTCCTACAATGAGCAGTTCTTC.

This clonotype turned up a few times. V and J are TRBV12-3 or TRBV12-4 and TRBJ1-6; 7 bases match TRBD1. The CDR3 covers 15 residues. The J segment lost 11 bases and the V segment lost 7 bases, leaving 14 bases of the junction unmatched. The CDR3 nucleotides are TGTGCCAGCACACAGGGGCGCGCGGGCCTTCCACCCCTCCACTTT. It encodes CASTQGRAGLPPLHF.

This clonotype was recorded a few times. The CDR3 coding sequence is TGCGCCAGCAGCAGCCGACAGGGCGGCTCTGGGGCCAACGTCCTGACTTTC. Amino acids: CASSSRQGGSGANVLTF. The chain couples TRBV4-3 to TRBJ2-6, with TRBD1 matching 7 bases. There are 17 residues in the CDR3. V shed 5 bases and J 0 bases; nucleotides not matched to a gene: 7. The V gene's germline CDR1 is LGHNA and CDR2 YSLEER.

The rearrangement links TRBV5-1 to TRBJ1-1; a weak D match, TRBD1 (6 bases). Trimming cost V 4 bases and J 3 bases, with 13 bases left between them. Germline V gene data show CDR1 as SGHRS and CDR2 as YFSETQ. The CDR3 has 14 amino acids. The chain's CDR3 is CASSEQGLDTEAFF. Written as DNA, the CDR3 is TGCGCCAGCAGCGAACAGGGTCTGGACACTGAAGCTTTCTTT.

The rearrangement uses TRBV7-3 and TRBJ2-2, with D perhaps TRBD2 (6 bases). The CDR3 is made up of 15 amino acids. Trimming stripped 5 bases from V and 1 base from J, with 11 bases between. Germline-derived CDR1 and CDR2 are SGHTA and FQGTGA. The CDR3 reads CASSRLGGNTGELFF. DNA for the CDR3: TGTGCCAGCAGCCGACTGGGGGGGAACACCGGGGAGCTGTTTTTT.

V usage is TRBV20-1 and J usage is TRBJ2-2; D not certain. Germline lookup yields CDR1 DFQATT and CDR2 SNEGSKA (reference sequence). This CDR3 contains 14 residues. V lost 3 bases, J lost 5 bases, and 13 bases lay in between. The CDR3 sequence is CSARPFVQTGELFF. Here the CDR3 DNA reads TGCAGTGCTAGGCCCTTCGTCCAAACCGGGGAGCTGTTTTTT.

The rearrangement joins TRBV11-2 to TRBJ1-4; D is ambiguous. This CDR3 is 15 amino acids long. The V end was cut by 2 bases, the J end by 3 bases, with 10 bases between. Germline loops: CDR1 SGHAT, CDR2 FQNNGV. CDR3 nucleotides: TGTGCCAGCAGCTTACTGGTTCGGCCTAATGAAAAACTGTTTTTT. Amino acid sequence: CASSLLVRPNEKLFF. Using reference TRBV11-2 and TRBJ1-4 for the parts outside the CDR3, the full variable domain is EAGVAQSPRYKIIEKRQSVAFWCNPISGHATLYWYQQILGQGPKLLIQFQNNGVVDDSQLPKDRFSAERLKGVDSTLKIQPAKLEDSAVYLCASSLLVRPNEKLFFGSGTQLSVL.

The V call is TRBV5-5, the J call TRBJ1-5, with TRBD1 as a possible D gene (5 bases). V was pared by 4 bases and J by 3 bases, with 14 bases between. CDR1 and CDR2 from the germline V gene are SGHKS and YYEKEE (reference sequence). There are 15 residues in the CDR3. CDR3 DNA: TGTGCCAGCAGCCCGGGGACGATGACCAATCAGCCCCAGCATTTT. It yields the protein CASSPGTMTNQPQHF.